The 27 T cell receptor beta chains below were found in one sample sequenced in a study of cytomegalovirus exposure and HLA in healthy donors. The PCR had 60 Vbeta and 13 Jbeta primers. Here immunoSEQ multiplex PCR was the method, and the copy in TCRdb shows in-frame clones only, minus some. The table has 150,000 to 200,000 clones, 70% to 90% seen once. Sequencing input: PBMCs. Every receptor here comes from a girl aged 10 to 17 in good health and CMV-seropositive.

The chain uses TRBV7-8 and TRBJ1-6, with D uncertain. Trimming left V 4 bases short and J 7 bases short, with 8 bases between. Germline values: CDR1 SGHVS, CDR2 FQNEAQ. The CDR3 length is 13 residues. The CDR3 is CASSSTPNSPLHF. The CDR3 DNA reads TGTGCCAGCAGCTCGACTCCGAATTCACCCCTCCACTTT.

The V and J genes are TRBV18 and TRBJ1-2; 7 bases match TRBD1. The CDR3 extends over 12 amino acids. Germline CDR1 reads KGHSH; CDR2 reads LQKENI. V lost 6 bases to trimming and J lost 8 bases; unmatched junction nucleotides: 6. CDR3 nucleotide sequence: TGTGCCAGCTCCGAGAGGGGGCAAGGCTACACCTTC. Encoded protein: CASSERGQGYTF.

CDR3 loop: CASSPLGGFGETQYF. CDR3 in DNA: TGCGCCAGCAGCCCCTTGGGAGGCTTTGGGGAGACCCAGTACTTC. The gene calls are TRBV5-1 and TRBJ2-5; D is perhaps TRBD2 (6 bases). Germline-derived CDR1 and CDR2 are SGHRS and YFSETQ. This CDR3 region has 15 residues. Trimming removed 4 bases from V and 5 bases from J, with 18 bases in between.

V usage is TRBV5-1 and J usage is TRBJ2-1, with D uncertain. Germline CDR1 reads SGHRS; CDR2 reads YFSETQ. Trimming took 7 bases from V and 4 from J, leaving 12 bases between them. CDR3 length: 13 residues. This CDR3 is CASQMSGYNEQFF. The CDR3 DNA sequence: TGCGCCAGCCAAATGTCCGGGTACAATGAGCAGTTCTTC.

The chain combines TRBV2 with TRBJ2-7, with 7 nucleotides matching TRBD1. This CDR3 spans 14 amino acids. J gave up 6 bases and V 0 bases, and 5 bases lay outside the gene matches. In germline, CDR1 is SNHLY, CDR2 FYNNEI. For the CDR3, the DNA is TGTGCCAGCAGTGAAGCTGGACAGGTAGGCGAGCAGTACTTC. Amino acid sequence: CASSEAGQVGEQYF.

J is TRBJ2-3 and V is TRBV7-6; TRBD2 agrees at 9 bases. Per germline, CDR1 SGHVS and CDR2 FNYEAQ. With 5 bases clipped from V and 2 bases from J, the junction kept 8 bases outside the gene matches. The CDR3 consists of 16 residues. This CDR3 is CASSAIAGEDTDTQYF. The CDR3 DNA reads as TGTGCCAGCAGCGCCATAGCGGGGGAGGACACAGATACGCAGTATTTT.

V and J are TRBV7-9 and TRBJ2-1, with D possibly matching TRBD2 (6 bases). The germline V gene has CDR1 SEHNR and CDR2 FQNEAQ (reference sequence). CDR3 length: 14 residues. With 4 bases removed from V and 12 bases from J, the gap between germline ends came to 19 bases. CDR3 loop: CASSSSGLSGWQFF. The DNA of the CDR3 is TGTGCCAGCAGCTCCTCGGGACTTTCAGGGTGGCAGTTCTTC.

About this clone: Sequence at one end of the junction differs from germline and may be a read error. The chain combines TRBV7-6 with TRBJ2-6, with D possibly being TRBD2 (6 bases). CDR3 length equals 17 residues. The germline CDR1 and CDR2 sequences are SGHVS and FNYEAQ. This chain's CDR3 is CASSHYLRESGANGLTF. The CDR3 nucleotides are TGTGCCAGCAGCCACTATTTACGGGAGTCTGGGGCCAACGGCCTGACTTTC.

This clone came up once. The chain carries TRBV7-9 and TRBJ2-3, with 9 bases that match TRBD2. CDR3 size: 17 residues. Germline CDR1 reads SEHNR; CDR2 reads FQNEAQ (reference sequence). V was pared by 4 bases and J by 3 bases, with 11 bases of the junction left unmatched. The CDR3 nucleotides are TGTGCCAGCAGCTCGGTACGTGTAGCGGGGGATACAGATACGCAGTATTTT. Translating gives CASSSVRVAGDTDTQYF.

Notes on this clone: The same CDR3 arises from other DNA sequences in this sample as well. The chain employs TRBV19 and TRBJ1-2; a weak D match, TRBD1 (6 bases). There are 14 residues in the CDR3. The ends were cut back, 2 bases at V and 3 bases at J, with 10 bases in the middle. Germline V gene lookup returns CDR1 LNHDA and CDR2 SQIVND (reference sequence). CDR3 sequence: CASSIWGRDYGYTF. DNA for the CDR3: TGTGCCAGTAGTATATGGGGGCGAGACTATGGCTACACCTTC.

The chain combines TRBV9 with TRBJ2-7; 9 bases map to TRBD2. With V trimmed by 4 bases and J by 7 bases, 9 bases remained unmatched. CDR1 SGDLS and CDR2 YYNGEE come from the germline V gene. This CDR3 is 14 amino acids long. This chain's CDR3 is CASSPSGGPWEQYF. DNA for the CDR3: TGTGCCAGCAGCCCCAGCGGGGGGCCTTGGGAGCAGTACTTC.

V is TRBV15 and J is TRBJ2-7; maybe TRBD1 (6 bases). The CDR3 consists of 12 residues. V lost 0 bases to trimming and J lost 6 bases, with 6 bases between them. Germline V gene lookup returns CDR1 LNHNV and CDR2 YYDKDF (reference sequence). CDR3 coding DNA: TGTGCCACCAGCAGAGACAGGGGCGAGCAGTACTTC. This sequence encodes CATSRDRGEQYF.

The CDR3, as DNA: TGTGCCAGCAGTGGCCCGGCAGGGGAAGGCTATGGCTACACCTTC. It encodes CASSGPAGEGYGYTF. V is TRBV27 and J is TRBJ1-2, with D perhaps matching TRBD1 (6 bases). CDR3 length: 15 amino acids. Germline V lookup: CDR1 MNHEY, CDR2 SMNVEV (reference sequence). Trimming shortened V by 5 bases and J by 4 bases, and 17 bases separated the two germline ends.

V usage is TRBV29-1 and J usage is TRBJ1-1, with 10 bases fitting TRBD1. V lost 5 bases and J lost 4; bases outside the gene matches: 4. Germline assignment: CDR1 SQVTM and CDR2 ANQGSEA. The CDR3 is made up of 13 amino acids. CDR3 region: CSVIGQGVTEAFF. The CDR3, as DNA: TGCAGCGTTATTGGACAGGGGGTCACTGAAGCTTTCTTT. Variable domain in full (rest from reference TRBV29-1 and TRBJ1-1): SAVISQKPSRDICQRGTSLTIQCQVDSQVTMMFWYRQQPGQSLTLIATANQGSEATYESGFVIDKFPISRPNLTFSTLTVSNMSPEDSSIYLCSVIGQGVTEAFFGQGTRLTVV.

The chain recombines TRBV2 with TRBJ2-7; no clear D gene. CDR3 length equals 16 residues. The germline V and J ends were trimmed by 0 bases and 0 bases, with 12 bases remaining between them. Per the germline V gene, CDR1 is SNHLY and CDR2 is FYNNEI. Written as DNA, the CDR3 is TGTGCCAGCAGTGAAGCGCGCCGGCAGGTCTCCTACGAGCAGTACTTC. Translating gives CASSEARRQVSYEQYF. Full variable domain (rest looked up from reference TRBV2 and TRBJ2-7): EPEVTQTPSHQVTQMGQEVILRCVPISNHLYFYWYRQILGQKVEFLVSFYNNEISEKSEIFDDQFSVERPDGSNFTLKIRSTKLEDSAMYFCASSEARRQVSYEQYFGPGTRLTVT.

This clone was seen once. CDR3 coding DNA: TGTGCCAGTAGGCCGACAGGGTTGGACTATGGCTACACCTTC. Encoded protein: CASRPTGLDYGYTF. The chain recombines TRBV19 with TRBJ1-2, with 7 bases identical to TRBD1. J gave up 3 bases and V 6 bases, and 7 bases lay outside the gene matches. Germline V gene data show CDR1 as LNHDA and CDR2 as SQIVND (reference sequence). This CDR3 contains 14 residues. The complete variable domain, with remaining parts taken from reference TRBV19 and TRBJ1-2, reads DGGITQSPKYLFRKEGQNVTLSCEQNLNHDAMYWYRQDPGQGLRLIYYSQIVNDFQKGDIAEGYSVSREKKESFPLTVTSAQKNPTAFYLCASRPTGLDYGYTFGSGTRLTVV.

This clone has only a few counts. This sequence joins TRBV7-8 and TRBJ1-5; unclear D gene. V lost 7 bases and J 0 bases, leaving 16 bases between the germline ends. The CDR3 extends over 16 amino acids. Germline V gene sequence: CDR1 SGHVS, CDR2 FQNEAQ. CDR3 protein: CASTRGGIDSNQPQHF. The CDR3 DNA follows: TGTGCCAGCACCCGGGGAGGGATCGATAGCAATCAGCCCCAGCATTTT.

J is TRBJ1-4 and V is TRBV7-8; possibly TRBD1 for D (5 bases). Trimming took off 5 bases at V and 4 bases at J, with 11 bases between the two ends. CDR3 length: 14 residues. Germline V gene data show CDR1 as SGHVS and CDR2 as FQNEAQ. The CDR3 region has the DNA TGTGCCAGCAGCCCCTGGGACTTTAATGAAAAACTGTTTTTT. Its translation is CASSPWDFNEKLFF.

The CDR3 spells CASSLTGGGLKQYF. The CDR3 bases are TGTGCCAGCAGTCTGACAGGGGGTGGACTTAAGCAGTACTTC. This chain uses TRBV27 with TRBJ2-7; 9 bases fit TRBD1. Germline trimming cut 5 bases from V and 8 bases from J; bases unmatched to any gene: 10. Germline V gene lookup returns CDR1 MNHEY and CDR2 SMNVEV (reference sequence). CDR3 length: 14 amino acids.

The chain recombines TRBV9 with TRBJ1-5, with TRBD1 as a possible D gene (5 bases). V was trimmed by 2 bases and J by 8 bases, leaving 14 bases between them. CDR1 and CDR2 (germline): SGDLS, YYNGEE. This CDR3 region has 14 residues. CDR3 coding DNA: TGTGCCAGCAGCGTCGGGGGAGCCGGGGAGCCCCAGCATTTT. Translated, it gives CASSVGGAGEPQHF. Using reference TRBV9 and TRBJ1-5 for the parts outside the CDR3, the full variable domain is DSGVTQTPKHLITATGQRVTLRCSPRSGDLSVYWYQQSLDQGLQFLIQYYNGEERAKGNILERFSAQQFPDLHSELNLSSLELGDSALYFCASSVGGAGEPQHFGDGTRLSIL.

In its sample, this clone was seen once. The V call is TRBV25-1, the J call TRBJ1-6, with D possibly being TRBD1 (6 bases). Trimming stripped 1 base from V and 10 bases from J, with 20 bases between. CDR1 is MGHDK, CDR2 SYGVNS, per germline. The CDR3 runs to 17 residues. CDR3 in DNA: TGTGCCAGCAGTGAATCGACCACAGGGCTAGGAAGGTCACCCCTCCACTTT. Its protein is CASSESTTGLGRSPLHF.

CDR3 region: CASSLARGAYNEQFF. As DNA, the CDR3 is TGTGCCAGCAGCTTAGCAAGGGGCGCCTACAATGAGCAGTTCTTC. This rearrangement joins TRBV7-9 to TRBJ2-1; a weak D match, TRBD1 (5 bases). The V end lost 0 bases, the J end lost 2 bases, and 8 bases lay between the germline ends. The CDR3 extends over 15 amino acids. Looked up from germline, CDR1 is SEHNR and CDR2 is FQNEAQ (reference sequence). The whole variable domain, remainder taken from reference TRBV7-9 and TRBJ2-1, is DTGVSQNPRHKITKRGQNVTFRCDPISEHNRLYWYRQTLGQGPEFLTYFQNEAQLEKSRLLSDRFSAERPKGSFSTLEIQRTEQGDSAMYLCASSLARGAYNEQFFGPGTRLTVL.

The chain combines TRBV2 with TRBJ1-2; TRBD1 aligns across 9 bases. In germline, CDR1 is SNHLY, CDR2 FYNNEI. The trim removed 5 bases at V and 4 bases at J, leaving 11 bases unmatched. The CDR3 runs to 16 residues. This chain's CDR3 is CASSPPGQGGGYGYTF. CDR3 bases: TGTGCCAGCAGTCCGCCGGGACAGGGCGGGGGCTATGGCTACACCTTC.

The chain recombines TRBV30 with TRBJ1-4; 7 bases match TRBD1. The ends lost 0 bases at V and 9 bases at J; junction bases unmatched: 1. Germline assignment: CDR1 GTSNPN and CDR2 SVGIG (reference sequence). The length of the CDR3 is 12 residues. The CDR3 nucleotides read TGTGCCTGGAGTGTACAGGGGAAAAAACTGTTTTTT. It yields the protein CAWSVQGKKLFF.

The V call is TRBV7-3, the J call TRBJ1-1; unclear D gene. The CDR3 length is 13 residues. Germline V gene sequence: CDR1 SGHTA, CDR2 FQGTGA. V shed 4 bases and J shed 10 bases, with 16 bases lying between them. The CDR3 nucleotides are TGTGCCAGCAGCTCAAATCCTCATCCGGGAGCTTTCTTT. As protein: CASSSNPHPGAFF.

In its sample, this clone was seen once. The genes are TRBV13 and TRBJ2-7; TRBD1 agrees at 12 bases. The germline V gene encodes CDR1 PRHDT and CDR2 FYEKMQ (reference sequence). CDR3 length: 18 residues. Losses at the gene ends were 4 bases for V and 3 bases for J; bases not matched to a gene: 13. The CDR3 DNA follows: TGTGCCAGCAGCTCCAACGGGTGGGGACAGGGGGCCAACTACGAGCAGTACTTC. As protein: CASSSNGWGQGANYEQYF.

J is TRBJ2-7 and V is TRBV20-1; TRBD1 aligns across 7 bases. V shed 4 bases, J shed 11 bases, and the junction held 5 bases outside the gene matches. Germline-derived CDR1 and CDR2 are DFQATT and SNEGSKA (reference sequence). The CDR3 runs 10 residues. The CDR3 loop is CSAMTGIEYF. In DNA form, the CDR3 reads TGCAGTGCTATGACAGGGATCGAGTACTTC.